This TCR beta chain is from a study of monozygotic twins with inflammatory bowel disease. TCRdb reworked the 5' RACE reads into one entry per CDR3 protein, no DNA. The sample table includes approximately 400,000 distinct CDR3 sequences. To note about this clonotype: Its antigen remains unknown.

Study-level results: Whereas healthy co-twins had higher TCRbeta diversity (inverse Simpson), IBD patients had lower diversity. A distinction between different T cell subtypes was not possible. Repertoire similarity was not found to differ between concordant and discordant twins, possibly from limited power.

Per the germline V gene, CDR1 is LGHNA and CDR2 is YSLEER. This CDR3 contains 13 residues. Sequences were obtained from blood. This TCR was recovered from a human donor with ulcerative colitis or Crohn's disease, or a healthy co-twin of an affected twin (not recorded which). The genes are TRBV4-3 and TRBJ2-4. CDR3 amino acids: CASSGHAKNIQYF.